This passage covers 7 T cell receptor beta chains from one sample sequenced in a study of OX40 agonist ivuxolimab in advanced cancers. The assay was immunoSEQ multiplex PCR, and TCRdb's table has in-frame clones only and misses some. The sample includes about 79,000 clones, approximately 85% of them seen just once. Sequenced material: CD4+ or CD8+ T cells sorted from blood, taken in a trial of the OX40 agonist ivuxolimab. Receptor source: an adult with an advanced solid tumor such as melanoma, head and neck, liver or kidney cancer.

The V call is TRBV5-1, the J call TRBJ2-5; 11 bases align to TRBD2. The germline CDR1 and CDR2 sequences are SGHRS and YFSETQ. The V and J ends lost 4 bases and 2 bases, in that order; junction bases with no gene match: 7. The CDR3 has 16 residues. The CDR3 bases are TGCGCCAGCAGCGGGGGACTAGCGGAGCCGCAAGAGACCCAGTACTTC. This encodes CASSGGLAEPQETQYF.

The chain combines TRBV9 with TRBJ2-7, with a possible D match to TRBD2 (6 bases). V was cut by 0 bases and J by 6 bases, with 13 bases left in between. The germline V gene encodes CDR1 SGDLS and CDR2 YYNGEE. The CDR3 is 14 residues long. The CDR3 region is CASSVGGSGSEQYF. The CDR3 nucleotides read TGTGCCAGCAGCGTAGGGGGTAGCGGTTCCGAGCAGTACTTC.

V usage is TRBV5-1 and J usage is TRBJ1-5; tentatively, D is TRBD1 (5 bases). The CDR3 is 14 amino acids. V was cut by 4 bases and J by 9 bases, with 17 bases left in between. Germline assignment: CDR1 SGHRS and CDR2 YFSETQ. This CDR3 is CASSLGTGSGPQHF. In DNA form, the CDR3 reads TGCGCCAGCAGCCTCGGGACCGGGTCGGGGCCCCAGCATTTT.

This clone was seen once. V gene TRBV6-1 combines with J gene TRBJ2-3; 7 nucleotides line up with TRBD2. This CDR3 has 15 residues. Germline-derived CDR1 and CDR2 are MNHNS and SASEGT. V gave up 4 bases and J gave up 1 base; unmatched junction bases: 5. The CDR3: CASSATSERTDTQYF. The CDR3 DNA follows: TGTGCCAGCAGTGCTACTAGCGAACGCACAGATACGCAGTATTTT.

The chain carries TRBV5-4 and TRBJ2-2; D gene unclear. The germline V and J ends were trimmed by 0 bases and 0 bases, with 6 bases remaining between them. The CDR3 has 15 residues. Germline CDR1 SGHNT, CDR2 YYREEE (reference sequence). DNA for the CDR3: TGTGCCAGCAGCTTGGCTACAGCGAACACCGGGGAGCTGTTTTTT. This encodes CASSLATANTGELFF.

The rearrangement joins TRBV30 to TRBJ2-1, with TRBD1 identical over 7 bases. The length of the CDR3 is 17 residues. Trimming cost V 1 base and J 0 bases; bases outside gene matches: 9. The germline CDR1 and CDR2 sequences are GTSNPN and SVGIG (reference sequence). CDR3 sequence (DNA): TGTGCCTGGAGTGGCGGTGGGGACAGTAGCTCCTACAATGAGCAGTTCTTC. Its protein product is CAWSGGGDSSSYNEQFF.

This clone was observed once. The chain couples TRBV5-1 to TRBJ1-1; D not certain. Germline-derived CDR1 and CDR2 are SGHRS and YFSETQ. The CDR3 extends over 15 amino acids. The ends were cut back, 0 bases at V and 1 base at J, with 10 bases in the middle. The CDR3 loop is CASSLEPGANTEAFF. The CDR3 DNA reads TGCGCCAGCAGCTTGGAACCGGGCGCGAACACTGAAGCTTTCTTT.